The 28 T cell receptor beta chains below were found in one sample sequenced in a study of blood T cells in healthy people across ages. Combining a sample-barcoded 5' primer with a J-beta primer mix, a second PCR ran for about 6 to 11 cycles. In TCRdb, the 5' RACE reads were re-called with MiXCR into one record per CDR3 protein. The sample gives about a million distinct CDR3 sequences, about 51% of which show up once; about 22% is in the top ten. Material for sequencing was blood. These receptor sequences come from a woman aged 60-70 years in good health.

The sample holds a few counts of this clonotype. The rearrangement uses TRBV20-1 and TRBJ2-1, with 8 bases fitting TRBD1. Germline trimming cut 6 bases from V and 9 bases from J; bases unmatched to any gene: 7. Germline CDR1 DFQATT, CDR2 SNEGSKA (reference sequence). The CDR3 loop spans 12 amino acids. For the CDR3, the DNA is TGCAGTGCGCAGACAGGGGATGCTGAGCAGTTCTTC. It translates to CSAQTGDAEQFF.

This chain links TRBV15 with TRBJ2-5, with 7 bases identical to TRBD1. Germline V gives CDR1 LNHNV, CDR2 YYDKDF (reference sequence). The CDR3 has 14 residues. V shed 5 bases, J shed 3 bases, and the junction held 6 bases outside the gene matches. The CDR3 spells CATSLDRAEETQYF. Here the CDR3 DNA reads TGTGCCACCAGCCTTGACAGGGCGGAAGAGACCCAGTACTTC.

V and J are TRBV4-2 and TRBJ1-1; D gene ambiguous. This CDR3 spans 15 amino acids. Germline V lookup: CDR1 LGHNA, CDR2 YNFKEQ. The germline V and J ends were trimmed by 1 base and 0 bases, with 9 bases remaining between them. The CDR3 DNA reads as TGTGCCAGCAGCCAAGTTGAGGGTATGAACACTGAAGCTTTCTTT. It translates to CASSQVEGMNTEAFF.

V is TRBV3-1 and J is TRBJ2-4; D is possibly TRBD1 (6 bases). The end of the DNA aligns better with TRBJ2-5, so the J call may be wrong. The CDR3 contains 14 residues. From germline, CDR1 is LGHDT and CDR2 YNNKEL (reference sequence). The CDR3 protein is CASSPSGHTETQYF. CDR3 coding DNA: TGTGCCAGCAGCCCCTCGGGACATACTGAGACCCAGTACTTC.

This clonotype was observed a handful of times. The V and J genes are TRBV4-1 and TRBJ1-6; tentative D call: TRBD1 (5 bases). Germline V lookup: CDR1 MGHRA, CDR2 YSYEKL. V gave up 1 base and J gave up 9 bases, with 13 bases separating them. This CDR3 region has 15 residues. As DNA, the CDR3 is TGCGCCAGCAGCCAAGCCGGGACTGGGAGTTCACCCCTCCACTTT. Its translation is CASSQAGTGSSPLHF.

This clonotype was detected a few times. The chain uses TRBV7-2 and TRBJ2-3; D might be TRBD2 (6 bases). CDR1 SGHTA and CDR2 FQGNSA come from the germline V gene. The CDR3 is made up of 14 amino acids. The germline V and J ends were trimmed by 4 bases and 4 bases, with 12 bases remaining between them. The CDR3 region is CASSSTSSADTQYF. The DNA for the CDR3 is TGTGCCAGCAGCTCGACTAGTAGCGCAGATACGCAGTATTTT. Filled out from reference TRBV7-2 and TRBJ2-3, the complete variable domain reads GAGVSQSPSNKVTEKGKDVELRCDPISGHTALYWYRQSLGQGLEFLIYFQGNSAPDKSGLPSDRFSAERTGGSVSTLTIQRTQQEDSAVYLCASSSTSSADTQYFGPGTRLTVL.

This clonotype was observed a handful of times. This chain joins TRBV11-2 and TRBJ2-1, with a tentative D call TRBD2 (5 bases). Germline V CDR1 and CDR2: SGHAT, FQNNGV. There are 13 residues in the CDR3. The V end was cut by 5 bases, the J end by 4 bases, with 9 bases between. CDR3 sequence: CASSVEGYNEQFF. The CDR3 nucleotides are TGTGCCAGCAGCGTTGAGGGATACAATGAGCAGTTCTTC.

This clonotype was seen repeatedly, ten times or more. CDR3 coding DNA: TGTGCCAGCAGCGCGGGACAGTTCTCCTACGAGCAGTACTTC. Encoded protein: CASSAGQFSYEQYF. The chain carries TRBV11-2 and TRBJ2-7, with TRBD1 as a possible D gene (7 bases). Per germline, CDR1 SGHAT and CDR2 FQNNGV. The CDR3 sequence is 14 residues long. V was cut by 5 bases and J by 0 bases, with 11 bases left in between.

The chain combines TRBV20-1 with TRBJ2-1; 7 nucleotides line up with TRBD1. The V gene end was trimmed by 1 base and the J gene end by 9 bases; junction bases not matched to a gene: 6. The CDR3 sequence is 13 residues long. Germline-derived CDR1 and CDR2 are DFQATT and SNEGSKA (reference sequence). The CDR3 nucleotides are TGCAGTGCTAGAGTCACAGGGGATCTTGAGCAGTTCTTC. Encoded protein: CSARVTGDLEQFF.

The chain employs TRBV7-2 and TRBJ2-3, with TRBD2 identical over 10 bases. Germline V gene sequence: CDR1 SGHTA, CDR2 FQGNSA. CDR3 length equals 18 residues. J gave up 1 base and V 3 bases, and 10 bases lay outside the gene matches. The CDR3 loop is CASSLGSRGLAGTDTQYF. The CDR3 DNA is TGTGCCAGCAGCTTGGGTTCACGAGGACTAGCGGGCACAGATACGCAGTATTTT. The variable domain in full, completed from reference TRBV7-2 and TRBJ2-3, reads GAGVSQSPSNKVTEKGKDVELRCDPISGHTALYWYRQSLGQGLEFLIYFQGNSAPDKSGLPSDRFSAERTGGSVSTLTIQRTQQEDSAVYLCASSLGSRGLAGTDTQYFGPGTRLTVL.

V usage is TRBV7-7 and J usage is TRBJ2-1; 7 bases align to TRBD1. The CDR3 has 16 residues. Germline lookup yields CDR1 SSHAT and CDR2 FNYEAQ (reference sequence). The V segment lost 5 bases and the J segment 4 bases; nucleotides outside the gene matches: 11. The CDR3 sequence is CASSPTGFIFYNEQFF. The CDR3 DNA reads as TGTGCCAGCAGCCCGACAGGGTTTATCTTTTACAATGAGCAGTTCTTC. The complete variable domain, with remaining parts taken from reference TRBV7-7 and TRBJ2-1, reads GAGVSQSPRYKVTKRGQDVTLRCDPISSHATLYWYQQALGQGPEFLTYFNYEAQPDKSGLPSDRFSAERPEGSISTLTIQRTEQRDSAMYRCASSPTGFIFYNEQFFGPGTRLTVL.

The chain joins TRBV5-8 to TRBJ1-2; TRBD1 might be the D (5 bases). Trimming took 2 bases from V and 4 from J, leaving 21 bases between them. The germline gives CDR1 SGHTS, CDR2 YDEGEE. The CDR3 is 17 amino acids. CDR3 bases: TGTGCCAGCAGCTTAGGGACGGCAACATTCGTCCTCTATGGCTACACCTTC. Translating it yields CASSLGTATFVLYGYTF.

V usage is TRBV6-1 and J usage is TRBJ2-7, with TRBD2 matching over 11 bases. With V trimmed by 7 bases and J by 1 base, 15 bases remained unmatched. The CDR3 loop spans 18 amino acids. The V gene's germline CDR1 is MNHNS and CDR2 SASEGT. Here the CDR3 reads CASKKGGLGLAESYEQYF. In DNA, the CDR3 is TGTGCCAGCAAGAAGGGGGGCTTGGGACTAGCGGAGTCCTACGAGCAGTACTTC.

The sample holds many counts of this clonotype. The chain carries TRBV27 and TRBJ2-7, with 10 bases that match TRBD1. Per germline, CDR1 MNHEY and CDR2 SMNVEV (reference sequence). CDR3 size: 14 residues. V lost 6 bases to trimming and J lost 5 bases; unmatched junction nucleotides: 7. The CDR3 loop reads CASSRDRGLNEQYF. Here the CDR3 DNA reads TGTGCCAGCAGCAGGGACAGGGGACTAAACGAGCAGTACTTC.

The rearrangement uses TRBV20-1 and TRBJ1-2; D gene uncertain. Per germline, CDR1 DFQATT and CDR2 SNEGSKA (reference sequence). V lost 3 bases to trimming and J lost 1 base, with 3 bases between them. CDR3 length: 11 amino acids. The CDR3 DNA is TGCAGTGCTAGCTATAACTATGGCTACACCTTC. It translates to CSASYNYGYTF.

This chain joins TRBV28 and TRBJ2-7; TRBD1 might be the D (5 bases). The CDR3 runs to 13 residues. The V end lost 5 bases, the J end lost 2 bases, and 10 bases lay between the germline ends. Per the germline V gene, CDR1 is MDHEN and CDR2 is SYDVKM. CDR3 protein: CASSIGQTYEQYF. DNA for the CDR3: TGTGCCAGCAGTATCGGACAAACCTACGAGCAGTACTTC.

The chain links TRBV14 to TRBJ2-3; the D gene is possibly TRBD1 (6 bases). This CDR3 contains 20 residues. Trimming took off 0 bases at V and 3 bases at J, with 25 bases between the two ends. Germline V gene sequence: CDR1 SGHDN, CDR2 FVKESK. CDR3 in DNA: TGTGCCAGCAGCCAAGAATTAAGGGTCAGAGGGGGAGAGAGGACAGATACGCAGTATTTT. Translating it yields CASSQELRVRGGERTDTQYF.

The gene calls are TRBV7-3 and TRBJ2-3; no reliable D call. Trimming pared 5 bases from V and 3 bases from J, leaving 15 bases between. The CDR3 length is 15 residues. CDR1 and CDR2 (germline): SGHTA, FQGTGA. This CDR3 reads CASSRSNLITDTQYF. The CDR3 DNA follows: TGTGCCAGCAGCCGGAGCAACCTAATTACAGATACGCAGTATTTT.

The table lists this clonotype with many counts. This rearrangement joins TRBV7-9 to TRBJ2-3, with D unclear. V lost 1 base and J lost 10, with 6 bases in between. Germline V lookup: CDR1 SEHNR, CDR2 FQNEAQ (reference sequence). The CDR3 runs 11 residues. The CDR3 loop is CASSLEAAQYF. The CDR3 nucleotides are TGTGCCAGCAGCTTAGAAGCTGCGCAGTATTTT.

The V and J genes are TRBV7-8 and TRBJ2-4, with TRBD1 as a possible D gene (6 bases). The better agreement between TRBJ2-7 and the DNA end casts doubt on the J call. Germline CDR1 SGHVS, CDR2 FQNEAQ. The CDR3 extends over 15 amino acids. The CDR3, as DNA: TGTGCCAGCAGCTTAGGATGGGACATTCCCTACGAGCAGTACTTC. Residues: CASSLGWDIPYEQYF.

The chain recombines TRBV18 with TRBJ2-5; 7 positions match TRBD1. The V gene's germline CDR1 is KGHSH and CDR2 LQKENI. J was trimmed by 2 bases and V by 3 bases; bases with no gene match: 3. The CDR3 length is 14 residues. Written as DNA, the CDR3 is TGTGCCAGCTCACCGGGACAGCAACAAGAGACCCAGTACTTC. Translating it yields CASSPGQQQETQYF.

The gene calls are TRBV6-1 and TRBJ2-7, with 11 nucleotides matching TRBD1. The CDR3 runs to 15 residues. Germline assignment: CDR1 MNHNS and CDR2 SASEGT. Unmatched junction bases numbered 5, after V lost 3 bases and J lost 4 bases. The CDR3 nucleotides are TGTGCCAGCAGTGACCGGGACAGGGGGTTTTACGAGCAGTACTTC. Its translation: CASSDRDRGFYEQYF.

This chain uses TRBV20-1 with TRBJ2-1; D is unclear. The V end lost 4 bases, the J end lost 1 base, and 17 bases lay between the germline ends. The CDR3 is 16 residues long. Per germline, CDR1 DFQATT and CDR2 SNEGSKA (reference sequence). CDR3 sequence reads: CSAISRAVRSYNEQFF. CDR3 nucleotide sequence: TGCAGTGCTATATCCCGGGCGGTGAGGTCCTACAATGAGCAGTTCTTC.

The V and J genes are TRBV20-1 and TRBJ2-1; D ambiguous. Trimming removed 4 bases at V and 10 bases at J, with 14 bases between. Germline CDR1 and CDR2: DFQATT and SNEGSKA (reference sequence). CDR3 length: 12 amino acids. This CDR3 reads CSATFHTGEQFF. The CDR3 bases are TGCAGTGCTACCTTCCACACTGGAGAGCAGTTCTTC.

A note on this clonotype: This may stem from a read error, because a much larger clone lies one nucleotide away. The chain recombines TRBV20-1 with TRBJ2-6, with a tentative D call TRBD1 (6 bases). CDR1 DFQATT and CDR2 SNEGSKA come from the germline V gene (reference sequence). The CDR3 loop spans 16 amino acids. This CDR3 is CNAARGFSSGANVLTF. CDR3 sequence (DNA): TGCAATGCTGCCAGGGGCTTTAGCTCTGGGGCCAACGTCCTGACTTTC.

The CDR3 loop is CASRYHGGIDIGLADNEQYF. The CDR3 nucleotides are TGCGCCAGCCGTTACCATGGCGGGATTGATATAGGACTAGCAGACAATGAGCAGTACTTC. The chain employs TRBV5-1 and TRBJ2-5; TRBD2 matches at 8 bases. The CDR3 extends over 20 amino acids. Germline assignment: CDR1 SGHRS and CDR2 YFSETQ. The V gene end was trimmed by 7 bases and the J gene end by 11 bases; junction bases not matched to a gene: 34. Full variable domain (rest looked up from reference TRBV5-1 and TRBJ2-5): KAGVTQTPRYLIKTRGQQVTLSCSPISGHRSVSWYQQTPGQGLQFLFEYFSETQRNKGNFPGRFSGRQFSNSRSEMNVSTLELGDSALYLCASRYHGGIDIGLADNEQYFGPGTRLLVL.

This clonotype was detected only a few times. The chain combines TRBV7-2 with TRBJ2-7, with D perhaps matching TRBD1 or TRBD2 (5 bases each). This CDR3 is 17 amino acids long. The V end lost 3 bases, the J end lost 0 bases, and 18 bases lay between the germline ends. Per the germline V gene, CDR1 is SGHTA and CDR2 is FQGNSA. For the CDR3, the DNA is TGTGCCAGCAGCTTCAGGGCAGCAGCGGAGAGCTCCTACGAGCAGTACTTC. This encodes CASSFRAAAESSYEQYF.

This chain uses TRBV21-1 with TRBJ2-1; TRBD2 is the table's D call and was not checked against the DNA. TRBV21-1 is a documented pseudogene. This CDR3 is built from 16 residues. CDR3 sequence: CASSKGTSGRADEQFF. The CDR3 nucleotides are TGTGCCAGCAGCAAAGGGACTAGCGGGAGGGCCGATGAGCAGTTCTTC.